A selection of T cell receptor beta chains follows, all from one sample in a study of technical replicates of blood from a handful of donors. Using immunoSEQ multiplex PCR, the repertoire was profiled, and TCRdb retains in-frame clones only, with some absent. This table has about 63,000 clones, around 86% appearing once. Sequencing was carried out using PBMCs. These TCRs come from a human donor in good health. Some clones in this sample may be carry-over from other donors' samples. The CDR3 runs from the conserved cysteine through the conserved F or W. The D gene is left open where the match is weak. Part of the rows lack a size; the others show once, few, many or a class for expanded clones.

abundance	v_gene	d_gene	len	j_gene	CDR3aa	CDR3nt
NA	TRBV5-4	TRBD1	13	TRBJ2-7	CASRSGQGAEQYF	TGTGCCAGCAGAAGCGGACAGGGGGCCGAACAGTACTTC
NA	TRBV2	TRBD1	13	TRBJ2-7	CASSERGTGGLNF	TGTGCCAGCAGTGAAAGAGGGACAGGGGGCTTGAACTTC
once	TRBV11-1	TRBD2	17	TRBJ2-5	CASSHWTSGGPEETQYF	TGTGCCAGCAGCCACTGGACTAGCGGGGGGCCTGAAGAGACCCAGTACTTC
NA	TRBV27	TRBD2	15	TRBJ2-3	CASSLASGVPDTQYF	TGTGCCAGCAGTTTAGCTAGCGGGGTCCCAGATACGCAGTATTTT
NA	TRBV5-1	TRBD1	14	TRBJ2-1	CASSPGQINNEQFF	TGCGCCAGCAGCCCGGGACAGATCAACAATGAGCAGTTCTTC
NA	TRBV5-6	TRBD2	15	TRBJ2-4	CASSRGGREENIQYF	TGTGCCAGCAGCCGGGGGGGGAGGGAGGAAAACATTCAGTACTTC
once	TRBV5-1	NA	15	TRBJ1-2	CASSLASTSNYGYTF	TGCGCCAGCAGCCTCGCAAGTACTTCTAACTATGGCTACACCTTC
NA	TRBV9	TRBD2	17	TRBJ2-1	CASSVDPSVGGGNEQFF	TGTGCCAGCAGCGTAGACCCGTCAGTCGGGGGGGGCAATGAGCAGTTCTTC
NA	TRBV14	NA	15	TRBJ1-6	CASSPVGGASSPLHF	TGTGCCAGCAGCCCGGTCGGGGGGGCGAGTTCACCCCTCCACTTT
NA	TRBV6-1	NA	12	TRBJ1-5	CASTEGNQPQHF	TGTGCCAGCACGGAGGGGAATCAGCCCCAGCATTTT
NA	TRBV5-6	TRBD1	13	TRBJ1-2	CASSFRQGDGYTF	TGTGCCAGCAGCTTTCGACAGGGCGATGGCTACACCTTC
NA	TRBV7-3	NA	16	TRBJ2-3	CASSPGWGGLADTQYF	TGTGCCAGCAGCCCCGGTTGGGGGGGCCTTGCAGATACGCAGTATTTT
NA	TRBV7-3	NA	14	TRBJ2-2	CASKRDINTGELFF	TGTGCCAGCAAGCGGGACATCAACACCGGGGAGCTGTTTTTT
NA	TRBV7-2	TRBD1	14	TRBJ2-7	CASSSDRGAYEQYF	TGTGCCAGCAGCTCTGACAGGGGAGCCTACGAGCAGTACTTC
NA	TRBV6-5	TRBD2	15	TRBJ2-2	CASSLRRGDTGELFF	TGTGCCAGCAGCCTTCGACGGGGGGACACCGGGGAGCTGTTTTTT
once	TRBV4-3	NA	15	TRBJ2-7	CASSQDRGQNYEQYF	TGCGCCAGCAGCCAAGATCGAGGGCAGAACTACGAGCAGTACTTC
NA	TRBV29-1	NA	13	TRBJ2-7	CSVEDVAGHEQYF	TGCAGCGTTGAAGATGTGGCAGGGCACGAGCAGTACTTC
NA	TRBV9	TRBD1	15	TRBJ1-3	CASSPRQGGGNTIYF	TGTGCCAGCTCCCCGCGACAGGGTGGAGGAAACACCATATATTTT
NA	TRBV7-8	NA	17	TRBJ2-7	CASSLSLGGIDMSEQYF	TGTGCCAGCAGCTTATCCCTAGGGGGAATCGACATGAGCGAGCAGTACTTC
NA	TRBV5-8	TRBD1	17	TRBJ2-3	CASGSATGADTSGTQYF	TGTGCCAGCGGCTCTGCGACAGGGGCGGATACATCTGGTACGCAGTATTTT
NA	TRBV5-1	NA	14	TRBJ2-7	CASSLGLGSYEQYF	TGCGCCAGCAGCTTGGGTCTAGGGAGCTACGAGCAGTACTTC
NA	TRBV18	TRBD1	15	TRBJ1-1	CASSLRQGQGAEAFF	TGTGCCAGCTCACTCCGACAGGGTCAAGGGGCTGAAGCTTTCTTT
NA	TRBV4-1	TRBD2	15	TRBJ2-5	CASSQLGLVVETQYF	TGCGCCAGCAGCCAATTAGGACTAGTGGTTGAGACCCAGTACTTC
NA	TRBV7-2	NA	15	TRBJ1-6	CASSLRGGNNSPLHF	TGTGCCAGCAGCTTAAGGGGGGGAAATAATTCACCCCTCCACTTT
NA	TRBV6-1	TRBD1	18	TRBJ2-7	CASSALTRGGDRVYEQYF	TGTGCCAGCAGTGCTCTAACCCGCGGTGGGGACAGGGTCTACGAGCAGTACTTC